The clone carrying this T cell receptor beta chain was seen a single time. Its target is unknown. Possible read error: a much larger clone is one base away. An absence of ophthalmopathy progression within 18 months meant stable Graves' hyperthyroidism. These patients, aged 18 to 65, had recently diagnosed hyperthyroidism lasting under 2 months. This specimen belongs to a study of T cells in Graves' hyperthyroidism and ophthalmopathy. Study-wide points: Most clonotypes expanded in thyroid above 0.001 were likewise present in blood. Median prediction lead before ophthalmopathy onset was 6.5 to 7 months with the model.

TCR beta CDR3 region amplification was performed from RNA transcripts. RT-PCR in the first round (using the HTBI primer set) targeted the TCR CDR3. Using its own MiXCR run on the multiplex PCR reads, TCRdb lists one record per CDR3 protein. The sample has around 300,000 distinct CDR3 sequences, approximately 15% seen once. V gave up 3 bases and J gave up 0 bases, with 13 bases separating them. This CDR3 is built from 16 residues. The germline gives CDR1 SGHAT, CDR2 FQNNGV. The receptor comes from a young woman with Graves' hyperthyroidism. The chain recombines TRBV11-2 with TRBJ2-3; D might be TRBD2 (5 bases). Source material: blood. CDR3 nucleotides: TGTGCCAGCAGCTTTAGAGGGAGAGGGAGCACAGATACGCAGTATTTT. This encodes CASSFRGRGSTDTQYF.